This record concerns one T cell receptor (beta chain) sequence. The antigen is undetermined. This sample stems from a study of cytomegalovirus exposure and HLA in healthy donors. The primer mix had 60 Vbeta and 13 Jbeta primers. This table comes from immunoSEQ multiplex PCR, and its TCRdb copy is limited to in-frame clones, with some not included. Here the sample spans over 100,000 clones, about three fifths being singletons. Whole-study findings and limits: Roughly even sequencing depth across donors was the assumption behind the presence/absence analyses. Some V segments could not be told apart, so they were left out, TRBV6-2 and TRBV6-3 among them. Later findings reportedly placed an Asian-associated ancestry cluster below the approximately 670-donor mean for N-insertions. In vitro confirmation showed three CMV-associated chains to be CMV antigen specific.

The trim removed 4 bases at V and 5 bases at J, leaving 1 base unmatched. The CDR3 is 13 residues long. The germline CDR1 and CDR2 sequences are SGHVS and FNYEAQ. The receptor was derived from a woman aged 40 to 50 in good health and CMV-seropositive. The sample taken for sequencing was PBMCs. The J gene is TRBJ2-7, the V gene TRBV7-6, with 11 positions matching TRBD1. CDR3 bases: TGTGCCAGCAGCTGGACAGGGGGCGACGAGCAGTACTTC. This sequence encodes CASSWTGGDEQYF.